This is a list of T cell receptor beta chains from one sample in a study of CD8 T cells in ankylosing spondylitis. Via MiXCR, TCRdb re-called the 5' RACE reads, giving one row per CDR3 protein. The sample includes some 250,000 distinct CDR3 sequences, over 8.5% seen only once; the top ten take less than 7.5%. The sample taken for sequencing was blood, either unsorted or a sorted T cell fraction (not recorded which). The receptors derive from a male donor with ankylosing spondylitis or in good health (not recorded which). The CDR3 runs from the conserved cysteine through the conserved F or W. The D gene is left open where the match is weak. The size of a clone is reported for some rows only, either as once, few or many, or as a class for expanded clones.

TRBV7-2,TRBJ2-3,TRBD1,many,TGTGCCAGCAGCCCGGGACAGGGAAGCACAGATACGCAGTATTTT,CASSPGQGSTDTQYF
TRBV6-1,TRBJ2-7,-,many,TGTGCCAGCAGGATGACACAATACGAGCAGTACTTC,CASRMTQYEQYF
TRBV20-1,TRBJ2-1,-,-,TGCAGTGCTAGAAGGTCCCCGGAGCAGTTCTTC,CSARRSPEQFF
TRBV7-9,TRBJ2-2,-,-,TGTGCCAGCAGCCCCAAGGTCCTAGTCGAGAGCCGGGAGCTGTTTTTT,CASSPKVLVESRELFF
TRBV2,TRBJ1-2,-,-,TGTGCCAGCAGTGAGACGGATATCTATGGCTACACCTTC,CASSETDIYGYTF
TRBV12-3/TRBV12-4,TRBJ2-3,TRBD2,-,TGTGTCAGCAGTTTCGGGACTAGCGGGTCAGATATGCAGTATTTT,CVSSFGTSGSDMQYF
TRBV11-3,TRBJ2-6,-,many,TGTGCCAGCAGCCCCGGGGGAACTGGGGCCAACGTCCTGACTTTC,CASSPGGTGANVLTF
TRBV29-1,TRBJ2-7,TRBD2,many,TGCAGCGTTGAAACTAGCGGCTACGAGCAGTACTTC,CSVETSGYEQYF
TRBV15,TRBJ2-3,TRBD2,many,TGTGCCACCAGCATTGGGGCGGGAGACGGGACAGATACGCAGTATTTT,CATSIGAGDGTDTQYF
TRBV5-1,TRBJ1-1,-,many,TGCGCCAGCACCCCCCAGGGTCCCTGGGGCACTGAAGCTTTCTTT,CASTPQGPWGTEAFF
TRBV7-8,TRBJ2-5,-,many,TGTGCCAGCAGCTTAGTAAGAGAGACCCAGTACTTC,CASSLVRETQYF
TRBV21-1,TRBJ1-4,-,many,TGTGCCAGCAGCCCAGACAGGGGGGCTAATGAAAAACTGTTTTTT,CASSPDRGANEKLFF
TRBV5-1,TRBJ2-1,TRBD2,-,TGCGCCAGCAGCCTCGGGACTAGCGGGATCTACAATGAGCAGTTCTTC,CASSLGTSGIYNEQFF
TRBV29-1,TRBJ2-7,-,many,TGCAGCGTTGAAGATCGAACAGGGACCTCCTACGAGCAGTACTTC,CSVEDRTGTSYEQYF
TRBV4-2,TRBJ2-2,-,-,TGTGCCAGCAGCCAAGATTCCAGGGGGGGAACCGGGGAGCTGTTTTTT,CASSQDSRGGTGELFF
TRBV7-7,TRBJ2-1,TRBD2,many,TGTGCCAGCAGCGCCCTAGCGGGGGGGGACAATGAGCAGTTCTTC,CASSALAGGDNEQFF
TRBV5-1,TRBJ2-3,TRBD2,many,TGCGCCAGCAGCCCGAAGGCCGGGACTAGCGGGCCCATTAGCACAGATACGCAGTATTTT,CASSPKAGTSGPISTDTQYF
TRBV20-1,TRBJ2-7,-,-,TGCAGTGCTAGAGATGGGAGGCAGGGCTACGAGCAGTACTTC,CSARDGRQGYEQYF
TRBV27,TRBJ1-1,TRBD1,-,TGTGCCAGCAGTCAGACCGGGACAGTTGAAGCTTTCTTT,CASSQTGTVEAFF
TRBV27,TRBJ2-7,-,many,TGTGCCAGCAGAGAGTTGGGAAGATACGAGCAGTACTTC,CASRELGRYEQYF
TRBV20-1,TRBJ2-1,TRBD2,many,TGCAGTGGGAGCGGGGGGAATCTCAATGAGCAGTTCTTC,CSGSGGNLNEQFF
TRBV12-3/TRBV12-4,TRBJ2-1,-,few,TGTGCCAGCAGTTTAGAGCGATTCAGCAAGTTCTTC,CASSLERFSKFF